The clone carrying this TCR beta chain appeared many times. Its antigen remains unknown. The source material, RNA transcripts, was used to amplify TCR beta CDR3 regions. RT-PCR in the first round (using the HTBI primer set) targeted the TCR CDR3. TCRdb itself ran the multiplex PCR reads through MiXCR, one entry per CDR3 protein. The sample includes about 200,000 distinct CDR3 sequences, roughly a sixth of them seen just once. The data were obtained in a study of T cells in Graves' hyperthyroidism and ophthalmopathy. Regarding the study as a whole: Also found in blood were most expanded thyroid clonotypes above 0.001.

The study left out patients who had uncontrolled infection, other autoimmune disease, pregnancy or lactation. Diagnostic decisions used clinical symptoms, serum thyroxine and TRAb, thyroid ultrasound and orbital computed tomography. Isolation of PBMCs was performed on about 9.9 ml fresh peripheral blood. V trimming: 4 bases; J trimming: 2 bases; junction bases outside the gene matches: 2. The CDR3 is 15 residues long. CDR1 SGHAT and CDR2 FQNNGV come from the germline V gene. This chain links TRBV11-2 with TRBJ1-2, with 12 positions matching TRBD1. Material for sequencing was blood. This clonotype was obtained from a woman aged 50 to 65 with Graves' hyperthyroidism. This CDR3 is CASSSGQGANYGYTF. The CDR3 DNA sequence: TGTGCCAGCAGCTCGGGACAGGGGGCGAACTATGGCTACACCTTC. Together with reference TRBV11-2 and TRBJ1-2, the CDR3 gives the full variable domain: EAGVAQSPRYKIIEKRQSVAFWCNPISGHATLYWYQQILGQGPKLLIQFQNNGVVDDSQLPKDRFSAERLKGVDSTLKIQPAKLEDSAVYLCASSSGQGANYGYTFGSGTRLTVV.